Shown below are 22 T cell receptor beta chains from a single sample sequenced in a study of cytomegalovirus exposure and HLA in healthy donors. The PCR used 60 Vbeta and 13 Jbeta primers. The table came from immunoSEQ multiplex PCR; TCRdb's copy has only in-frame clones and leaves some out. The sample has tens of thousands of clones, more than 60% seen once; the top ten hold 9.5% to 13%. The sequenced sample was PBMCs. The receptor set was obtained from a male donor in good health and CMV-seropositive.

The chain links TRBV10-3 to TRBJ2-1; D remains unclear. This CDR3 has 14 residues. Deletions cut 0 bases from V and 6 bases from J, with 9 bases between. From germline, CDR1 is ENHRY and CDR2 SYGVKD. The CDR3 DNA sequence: TGTGCCATCAGTGAGTCTACGAGGTGCAATGAGCAGTTCTTC. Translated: CAISESTRCNEQFF.

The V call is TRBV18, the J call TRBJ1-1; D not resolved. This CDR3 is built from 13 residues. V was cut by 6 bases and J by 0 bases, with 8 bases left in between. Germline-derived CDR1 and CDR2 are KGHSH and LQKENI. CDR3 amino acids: CASSARMNTEAFF. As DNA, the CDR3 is TGTGCCAGCTCGGCCAGGATGAACACTGAAGCTTTCTTT.

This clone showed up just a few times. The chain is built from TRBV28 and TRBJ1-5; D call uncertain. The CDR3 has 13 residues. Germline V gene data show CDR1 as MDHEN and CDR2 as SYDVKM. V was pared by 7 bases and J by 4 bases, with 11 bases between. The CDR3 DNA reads TGTGCCAGCAATCGACTTCCTAATCAGCCCCAGCATTTT. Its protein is CASNRLPNQPQHF.

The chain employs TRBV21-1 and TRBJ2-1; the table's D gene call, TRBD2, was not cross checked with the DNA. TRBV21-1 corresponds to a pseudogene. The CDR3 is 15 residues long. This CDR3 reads CASITSPGTYNEQFF. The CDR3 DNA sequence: TGTGCCAGCATTACTAGCCCCGGTACCTACAATGAGCAGTTCTTC.

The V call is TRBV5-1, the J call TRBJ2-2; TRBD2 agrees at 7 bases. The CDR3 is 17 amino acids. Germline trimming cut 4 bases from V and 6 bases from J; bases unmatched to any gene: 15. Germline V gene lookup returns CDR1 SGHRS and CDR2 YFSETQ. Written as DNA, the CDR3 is TGCGCCAGCAGCCCGGCGGGCGGGAGAAGGGAGGCCGGGGAGCTGTTTTTT. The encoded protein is CASSPAGGRREAGELFF.

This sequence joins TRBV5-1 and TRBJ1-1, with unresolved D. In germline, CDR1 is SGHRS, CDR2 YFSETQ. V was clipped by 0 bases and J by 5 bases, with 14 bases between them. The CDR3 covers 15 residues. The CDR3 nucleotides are TGCGCCAGCAGCTTGGTTGGGGAAGGAGGGACTGAAGCTTTCTTT. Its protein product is CASSLVGEGGTEAFF.

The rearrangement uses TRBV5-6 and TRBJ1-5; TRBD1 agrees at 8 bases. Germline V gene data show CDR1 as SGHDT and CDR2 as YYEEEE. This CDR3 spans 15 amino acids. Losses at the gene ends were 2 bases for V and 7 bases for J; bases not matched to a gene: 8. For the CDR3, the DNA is TGTGCCAGCAGCTTTGGGACAGGCGGCCGACAGCCCCAGCATTTT. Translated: CASSFGTGGRQPQHF.

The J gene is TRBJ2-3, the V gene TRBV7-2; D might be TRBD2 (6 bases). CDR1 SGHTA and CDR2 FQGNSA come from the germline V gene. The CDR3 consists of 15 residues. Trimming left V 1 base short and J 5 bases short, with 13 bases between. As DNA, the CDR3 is TGTGCCAGCAGCTTAGGGGAGGTCGGGATAGATACGCAGTATTTT. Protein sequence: CASSLGEVGIDTQYF.

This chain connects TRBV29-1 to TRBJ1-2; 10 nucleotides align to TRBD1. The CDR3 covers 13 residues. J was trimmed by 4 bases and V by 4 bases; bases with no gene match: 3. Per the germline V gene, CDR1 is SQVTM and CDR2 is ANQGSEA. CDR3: CSVGQGAGYGYTF. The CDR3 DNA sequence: TGCAGCGTTGGACAGGGGGCGGGCTATGGCTACACCTTC.

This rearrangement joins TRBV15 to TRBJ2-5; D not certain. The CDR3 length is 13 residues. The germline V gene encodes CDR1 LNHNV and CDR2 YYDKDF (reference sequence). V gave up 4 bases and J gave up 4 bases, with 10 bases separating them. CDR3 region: CATSIDLGETQYF. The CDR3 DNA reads TGTGCCACCAGCATCGACTTGGGAGAGACCCAGTACTTC.

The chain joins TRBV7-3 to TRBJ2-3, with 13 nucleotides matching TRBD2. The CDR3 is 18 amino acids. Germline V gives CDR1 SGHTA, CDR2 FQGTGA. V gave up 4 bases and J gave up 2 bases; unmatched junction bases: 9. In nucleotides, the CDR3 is TGTGCCAGCAGCTCGACTAGCGGGGGGATCTCATTCACAGATACGCAGTATTTT. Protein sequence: CASSSTSGGISFTDTQYF. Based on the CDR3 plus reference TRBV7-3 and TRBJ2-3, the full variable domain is GAGVSQTPSNKVTEKGKYVELRCDPISGHTALYWYRQSLGQGPEFLIYFQGTGAADDSGLPNDRFFAVRPEGSVSTLKIQRTERGDSAVYLCASSSTSGGISFTDTQYFGPGTRLTVL.

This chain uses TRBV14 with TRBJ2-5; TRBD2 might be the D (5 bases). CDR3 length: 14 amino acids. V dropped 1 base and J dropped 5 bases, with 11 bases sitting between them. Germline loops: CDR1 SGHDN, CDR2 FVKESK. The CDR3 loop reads CASSQVRGRETQYF. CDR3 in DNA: TGTGCCAGCAGCCAAGTACGGGGTAGGGAGACCCAGTACTTC. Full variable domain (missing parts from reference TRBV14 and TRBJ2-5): EAGVTQFPSHSVIEKGQTVTLRCDPISGHDNLYWYRRVMGKEIKFLLHFVKESKQDESGMPNNRFLAERTGGTYSTLKVQPAELEDSGVYFCASSQVRGRETQYFGPGTRLLVL.

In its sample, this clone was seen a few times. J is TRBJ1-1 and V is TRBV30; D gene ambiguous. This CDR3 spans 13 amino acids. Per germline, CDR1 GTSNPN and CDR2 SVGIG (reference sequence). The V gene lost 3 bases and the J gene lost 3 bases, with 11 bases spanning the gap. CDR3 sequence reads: CAWRVGGHTEAFF. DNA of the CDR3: TGTGCCTGGAGGGTGGGAGGTCACACTGAAGCTTTCTTT.

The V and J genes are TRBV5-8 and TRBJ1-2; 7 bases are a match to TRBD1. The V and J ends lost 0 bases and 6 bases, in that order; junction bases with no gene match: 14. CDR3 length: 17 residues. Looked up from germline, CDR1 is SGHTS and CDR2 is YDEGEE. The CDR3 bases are TGTGCCAGCAGCTTGGATCTGTACGGGACAGCCCGCGATGGCTACACCTTC. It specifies CASSLDLYGTARDGYTF.

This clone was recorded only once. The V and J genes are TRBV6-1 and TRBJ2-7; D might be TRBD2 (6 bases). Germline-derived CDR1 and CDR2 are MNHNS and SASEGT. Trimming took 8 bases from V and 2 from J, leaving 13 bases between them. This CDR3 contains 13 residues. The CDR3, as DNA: TGTGCCAGCGGGAGGACGGGCGCCTACGAGCAGTACTTC. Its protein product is CASGRTGAYEQYF.

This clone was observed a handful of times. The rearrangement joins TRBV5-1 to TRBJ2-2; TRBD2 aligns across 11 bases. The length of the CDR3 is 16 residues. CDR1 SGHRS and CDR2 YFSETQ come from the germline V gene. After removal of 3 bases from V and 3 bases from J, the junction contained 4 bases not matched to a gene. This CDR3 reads CASSSTSGGDTGELFF. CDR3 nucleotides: TGCGCCAGCAGCTCTACTAGCGGGGGAGACACCGGGGAGCTGTTTTTT.

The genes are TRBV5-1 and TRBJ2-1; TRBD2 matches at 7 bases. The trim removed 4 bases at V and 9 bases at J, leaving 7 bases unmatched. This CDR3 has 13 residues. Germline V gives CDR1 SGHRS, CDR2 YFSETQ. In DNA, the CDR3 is TGCGCCAGCAGCGGACCGGGACTAATTGAGCAGTTCTTC. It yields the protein CASSGPGLIEQFF.

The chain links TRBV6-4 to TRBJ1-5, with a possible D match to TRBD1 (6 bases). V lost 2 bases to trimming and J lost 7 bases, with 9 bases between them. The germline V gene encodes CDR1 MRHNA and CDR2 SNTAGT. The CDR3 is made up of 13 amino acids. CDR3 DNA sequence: TGTGCCAGCAGTGACAGGGGGAACCAGCCCCAGCATTTT. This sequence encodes CASSDRGNQPQHF.

CDR3 DNA: TGCGCCAGCAGCTTTACAGGGGGGGAGCAGTACTTC. Translated: CASSFTGGEQYF. The chain carries TRBV5-1 and TRBJ2-7; 8 bases map to TRBD1. The length of the CDR3 is 12 residues. Germline loops: CDR1 SGHRS, CDR2 YFSETQ. Trimming took 2 bases from V and 7 from J; bases not matched to a gene: 2. Supplemented by reference TRBV5-1 and TRBJ2-7, the full variable domain reads KAGVTQTPRYLIKTRGQQVTLSCSPISGHRSVSWYQQTPGQGLQFLFEYFSETQRNKGNFPGRFSGRQFSNSRSEMNVSTLELGDSALYLCASSFTGGEQYFGPGTRLTVT.

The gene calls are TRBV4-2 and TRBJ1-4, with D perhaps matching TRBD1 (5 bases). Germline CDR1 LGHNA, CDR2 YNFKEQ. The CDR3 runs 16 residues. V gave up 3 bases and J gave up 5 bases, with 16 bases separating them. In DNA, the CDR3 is TGTGCCAGCAGCCAGTACCGCGGGACCGCAAATGAAAAACTGTTTTTT. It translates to CASSQYRGTANEKLFF.

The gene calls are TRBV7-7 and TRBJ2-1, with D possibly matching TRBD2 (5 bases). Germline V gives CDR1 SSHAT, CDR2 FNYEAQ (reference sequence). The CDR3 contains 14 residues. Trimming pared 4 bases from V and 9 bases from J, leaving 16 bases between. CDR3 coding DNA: TGTGCCAGCAGCTATTTGGGGAGTCGGAGTGAGCAGTTCTTC. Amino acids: CASSYLGSRSEQFF. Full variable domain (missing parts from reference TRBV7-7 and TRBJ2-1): GAGVSQSPRYKVTKRGQDVTLRCDPISSHATLYWYQQALGQGPEFLTYFNYEAQPDKSGLPSDRFSAERPEGSISTLTIQRTEQRDSAMYRCASSYLGSRSEQFFGPGTRLTVL.

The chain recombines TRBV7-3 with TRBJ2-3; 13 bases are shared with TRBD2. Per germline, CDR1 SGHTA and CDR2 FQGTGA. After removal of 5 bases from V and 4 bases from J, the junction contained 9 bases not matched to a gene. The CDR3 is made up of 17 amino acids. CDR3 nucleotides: TGTGCCAGCAGCCTGACCGGGACTAGCGGGGTCGCAGATACGCAGTATTTT. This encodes CASSLTGTSGVADTQYF.